This is a list of T cell receptor beta chains from one sample in a study of cytomegalovirus exposure and HLA in healthy donors. The assay was immunoSEQ multiplex PCR, and TCRdb's table has in-frame clones only and misses some. Of 110,000 to 150,000 clones in the sample, around four fifths were seen once. Material for sequencing was PBMCs. These receptor sequences come from a boy aged 2-15 years in good health and CMV-seronegative. Both conserved end residues are part of each CDR3. The D gene is left open where the match is weak. The size field is filled for only some rows; it gives once, few, many or a size class.

j_call,clone_size,d_call,v_call,cdr3_nt,cdr3_aa
TRBJ1-1,-,-,TRBV30,TGTGCTAATGCAACAGGCCCCGCCACTGAAGCTTTCTTT,CANATGPATEAFF
TRBJ2-1,few,TRBD1,TRBV28,TGTGCCAGCAGCCCAACGGGACAGGGCCGAGGGGAGCAGTTCTTC,CASSPTGQGRGEQFF
TRBJ2-2,once,-,TRBV5-1,TGCGCCAGCAGCTCGGGGCAGGGAGGAAACACCGGGGAGCTGTTTTTT,CASSSGQGGNTGELFF
TRBJ1-1,-,TRBD1,TRBV7-2,TGTGCCAGCAGCTCTTCCCTTGCCGGGACAGGGGGCATTGAAGCTTTCTTT,CASSSSLAGTGGIEAFF
TRBJ2-7,-,TRBD1,TRBV29-1,TGCAGCGTTAGGTCCCTACCGGGACAGTTGTACGAGCAGTACTTC,CSVRSLPGQLYEQYF
TRBJ2-3,-,TRBD1,TRBV7-9,TGTGCCAGCAGCCGGGGACAGGGAGCAACAGATACGCAGTATTTT,CASSRGQGATDTQYF
TRBJ1-3,-,TRBD1,TRBV4-1,TGCGCCAGCAGCCAAGGGGCGGGACAGGCAAAATTT,CASSQGAGQAKF
TRBJ2-3,-,-,TRBV7-9,TGTGCCAGCAGCTTACCCCTCGGGAGATCCACAGATACGCAGTATTTT,CASSLPLGRSTDTQYF
TRBJ2-1,few,-,TRBV7-2,TGTGCCAGCAGCTTAGTGAGAGGGACAAACAATGAGCAGTTCTTC,CASSLVRGTNNEQFF
TRBJ1-1,once,TRBD1,TRBV5-4,TGTGCCAGCAGTGCGACAGGGAGATTGCCGAACACTGAAGCTTTCTTT,CASSATGRLPNTEAFF
TRBJ2-6,-,TRBD1,TRBV15,TGTGCCACCAGCAGAGCCTTGCCCCGACAGGGAGTTTCTGGGGCCAACGTCCTGACTTTC,CATSRALPRQGVSGANVLTF
TRBJ2-1,-,-,TRBV7-3,TGTGCCAGCAGCGTTGACAGGGAGGATGAGCAGTTCTTC,CASSVDREDEQFF
TRBJ1-5,-,-,TRBV19,TGTGCCAGTAGTCCTACAGGGAAATGGAATCAGCCCCAGCATTTT,CASSPTGKWNQPQHF
TRBJ2-3,-,TRBD2,TRBV5-4,TGTGCCAGCAGCCAGGGACTAGACCGCACAGATACGCAGTATTTT,CASSQGLDRTDTQYF
TRBJ2-7,few,-,TRBV9,TGTGCCAGCAGCGTAGGACAGAACTACGAGCAGTACTTC,CASSVGQNYEQYF
TRBJ2-1,-,-,TRBV9,TGTGCCAGCAGCTCCACTCTAGCGAACAATGAGCAGTTCTTC,CASSSTLANNEQFF
TRBJ2-7,-,TRBD1,TRBV27,TGTGCCAGCACCGATAGGCCCCGGGACAGGGTTTCCTTCCCCCCTCGTGACGAGCAGTACTTC,CASTDRPRDRVSFPPRDEQYF
TRBJ2-7,few,TRBD1,TRBV6-1,TGTGCCAGCAGTGAAGCGACAGGGGGGTCCTACGAGCAGTACTTC,CASSEATGGSYEQYF
TRBJ1-2,-,-,TRBV7-9,TGTGCCAGCAGCTTATTATCCAGGAACAATGGCTACACCTTC,CASSLLSRNNGYTF
TRBJ2-7,few,-,TRBV21-1,TGTGCCAGCAGCTCTCGCAGGAACAACAGGGGGCGCTTCCTCTACGAGCAGTACTTC,CASSSRRNNRGRFLYEQYF
TRBJ2-1,-,TRBD1,TRBV6-5,TGTGCCAGCACACGGACAGGGGGGGACAATGAGCAGTTCTTC,CASTRTGGDNEQFF
TRBJ1-2,-,-,TRBV5-6,TGTGCCAGCAGCTTACAGACGCTTAACTATGGCTACACCTTC,CASSLQTLNYGYTF
TRBJ2-7,-,-,TRBV5-4,TGTGCCAGCAGCTTGGGGCCAATCGCCGCTCCCTACGAGCAGTACTTC,CASSLGPIAAPYEQYF
TRBJ2-7,-,TRBD2,TRBV6-1,TGTGCCAGCAGTATTCAAAGCGGGAGCTACGAGCAGTACTTC,CASSIQSGSYEQYF
TRBJ1-5,-,TRBD1,TRBV5-5,TGTGCCAGCAGCTTGTGGGGACAGGGCAATCAGCCCCAGCATTTT,CASSLWGQGNQPQHF
TRBJ1-5,-,-,TRBV28,TGTGCCAGCAGCCTCGGCGGGGAGTGGGGTCAGCCCCAGCATTTT,CASSLGGEWGQPQHF
TRBJ2-7,-,-,TRBV30,TGTGCCTGGAGGGCCCCAGGGGATTCCTACGAGCAGTACTTC,CAWRAPGDSYEQYF
TRBJ2-7,-,-,TRBV5-8,TGTGCCAGCAGCTTGGTTTCGGGGGTCCGCGAGCAGTACTTC,CASSLVSGVREQYF
TRBJ1-6,-,-,TRBV28,TGTGCCAGCAGTTCGCTGTGGGGGGGGCAGTATAATTCACCCCTCCACTTT,CASSSLWGGQYNSPLHF
TRBJ2-1,-,TRBD2,TRBV5-1,TGCGCCAGCAGCAGCGGGACTAGCAATGAGCAGTTCTTC,CASSSGTSNEQFF
TRBJ1-4,-,-,TRBV2,TGTGCCAGCAATCCCCGGGCAGGGGCTAATGAAAAACTGTTTTTT,CASNPRAGANEKLFF
TRBJ1-4,-,TRBD1,TRBV7-9,TGTGCCAGCAGCCCGCTGACAGGGACTCATGAAAAACTGTTTTTT,CASSPLTGTHEKLFF
TRBJ2-7,-,-,TRBV28,TGTGCCAGCGCTAGACAGGCAGGGGCCTACGAGCAGTACTTC,CASARQAGAYEQYF
TRBJ2-1,-,TRBD2,TRBV4-1,TGCGCCAGCAGCCAAGGACTAGCGAGGTCCACCTACAATGAGCAGTTCTTC,CASSQGLARSTYNEQFF
TRBJ2-7,-,TRBD1,TRBV5-8,TGTGCCAGCAGCTACGGACAGGGGGCCTACGAGCAGTACTTC,CASSYGQGAYEQYF
TRBJ1-1,-,TRBD1,TRBV7-9,TGTTCCAGCAGGGGAACCGGGACAGGGGGCCTTGAAGCTTTCTTT,CSSRGTGTGGLEAFF
TRBJ2-1,-,TRBD2,TRBV19,TGTGCCAGTAGCTCATCGGGACTAGTCAGCAATGAGCAGTTCTTC,CASSSSGLVSNEQFF
TRBJ1-1,-,TRBD1,TRBV7-9,TGTGCCAGCAGTTGGGAGGGGACAGGGATTCAAGCTTTCTTT,CASSWEGTGIQAFF
TRBJ2-7,-,-,TRBV20-1,TGCAGTGCGGCGGCGCTCGGCGAGCAGTACTTC,CSAAALGEQYF
TRBJ1-1,-,-,TRBV7-2,TGTGCCAGCAGCGAACAGGGACGCGACACTGAAGCTTTCTTT,CASSEQGRDTEAFF
TRBJ2-7,once,-,TRBV5-6,TGTGCCAGCAGCTTCGGCCAGGGCTACTCCTACGAGCAGTACTTC,CASSFGQGYSYEQYF
TRBJ2-6,-,TRBD1,TRBV7-2,TGTGCCAGCAGCTCCGGGACAGGGTTCGGGGCCAACGTCCTGACTTTC,CASSSGTGFGANVLTF
TRBJ2-7,-,TRBD2,TRBV9,TGTGCCAGCAGCGTAGCTCCCGAGGCGGGGGTGGAGGACCCCTACGAGCAGTACTTC,CASSVAPEAGVEDPYEQYF
TRBJ2-2,-,-,TRBV6-4,TGTGCCACCAGCCCCGGGGATAACACCGGGGAGCTGTTTTTT,CATSPGDNTGELFF
TRBJ2-1,-,-,TRBV19,TGTGCCAGTAGTATCTCAGGAAACGGTAAACAGTTCTTC,CASSISGNGKQFF
TRBJ2-6,-,-,TRBV5-1,TGCGCCAGCAGCCGAACCATGGACAGCTCTGGGGCCAACGTCCTGACTTTC,CASSRTMDSSGANVLTF